The sequence of this T cell receptor (beta chain) was determined in a study of blood T cell repertoires in COVID-19. In the original analysis: Amplification with reference gene primers provided the estimates of nucleated cell counts. Assay: immunoSEQ multiplex PCR; the TCRdb copy retains only in-frame clones and omits some. D and trimming were read from the DNA, whereas the V and J calls and clone size are those reported in that table. The table records about 59,000 clones, more than 70% of them present only once. The V gene's germline CDR1 is MGHRA and CDR2 YSYEKL. This CDR3 has 15 amino acids. J gave up 3 bases and V 4 bases, and 3 bases lay outside the gene matches.

The source of this sequence is a man in his sixties with acute or convalescent COVID-19. The sequenced material came from peripheral blood. This chain connects TRBV4-1 to TRBJ2-1; TRBD2 matches 10 bases. CDR3 bases: TGCGCCAGCAGCCCTAGCGGGGGAGGCTACAATGAGCAGTTCTTC. Its translation is CASSPSGGGYNEQFF.